Listed here are 16 T cell receptor beta chains from one sample, sequenced in a study of T cells in Graves' hyperthyroidism and ophthalmopathy. From RNA transcripts, TCR beta CDR3 regions were amplified. The TCR CDR3 was amplified in a first-round RT-PCR using the HTBI primer set. Using its own MiXCR run on the multiplex PCR reads, TCRdb lists one record per CDR3 protein. In the table there are around 35,000 distinct CDR3 sequences, 40% to 65% of which are singletons. Material for sequencing was blood. All receptors derive from a man aged 35 to 55 with Graves' ophthalmopathy.

V gene TRBV2 combines with J gene TRBJ1-4, with D unclear. Germline loops: CDR1 SNHLY, CDR2 FYNNEI. Trimming cost V 5 bases and J 7 bases, with 17 bases left between them. CDR3 length equals 15 residues. The CDR3 nucleotides read TGTGCCAGCAGTCCGCGAGGACTAGCGGCTGAAAAACTGTTTTTT. It yields the protein CASSPRGLAAEKLFF.

This clonotype was seen many times. The rearrangement joins TRBV20-1 to TRBJ2-4, with a tentative D call TRBD1 (6 bases). Germline-derived CDR1 and CDR2 are DFQATT and SNEGSKA (reference sequence). V lost 6 bases and J lost 0, with 15 bases in between. The CDR3 sequence is 15 residues long. The CDR3 is CSARAGALAKNIQYF. Here the CDR3 DNA reads TGCAGTGCCAGGGCAGGGGCCTTAGCCAAAAACATTCAGTACTTC.

This clonotype was seen a single time. A clone one base away is much larger, so this may be a read error. This chain links TRBV6-5 with TRBJ2-4, with unresolved D. CDR1 is MNHEY, CDR2 SVGAGI, per germline. The CDR3 spans 13 residues. V lost 6 bases, J lost 8 bases, and 14 bases lay in between. CDR3 amino acids: CASSERRLDIQYF. The CDR3 nucleotides are TGTGCCAGCAGCGAGAGACGTCTGGACATTCAGTACTTC.

This clonotype was seen only a few times. A much larger clone lies a single base off, so this may be a read error. The gene calls are TRBV30 and TRBJ1-1, with a weak D call TRBD1 (5 bases). Germline V gene sequence: CDR1 GTSNPN, CDR2 SVGIG (reference sequence). V was shortened by 4 bases and J by 11 bases, with 14 bases between the two germline ends. The CDR3 covers 11 residues. The CDR3 loop is CAWTRGRMAFF. The CDR3, as DNA: TGTGCCTGGACCCGGGGGAGGATGGCTTTCTTT.

At least ten counts were recorded for this clonotype. This chain uses TRBV12-3 or TRBV12-4 with TRBJ2-1, with TRBD2 identical over 7 bases. The length of the CDR3 is 15 residues. V shed 0 bases and J 1 base; nucleotides not matched to a gene: 0. The DNA of the CDR3 is TGTGCCAGCAGTTTAGCGGGGGGGTCCTACAATGAGCAGTTCTTC. This translates into CASSLAGGSYNEQFF.

The chain uses TRBV2 and TRBJ1-1, with D unclear. Trimming took 8 bases from V and 6 from J, leaving 13 bases between them. Germline V lookup: CDR1 SNHLY, CDR2 FYNNEI. The CDR3 extends over 12 amino acids. CDR3 DNA sequence: TGTGCCAGCGTAATCCTTTACGCTGAAGCTTTCTTT. Its translation: CASVILYAEAFF.

The chain recombines TRBV6-4 with TRBJ2-7; 11 positions match TRBD2. With 4 bases clipped from V and 7 bases from J, the junction kept 6 bases outside the gene matches. Germline CDR1 is MRHNA and CDR2 is SNTAGT. This CDR3 is 14 amino acids long. In DNA form, the CDR3 reads TGTGCCAGCAGTGTGTTACTAGCGGGAGTTGAGCAGTACTTC. It specifies CASSVLLAGVEQYF.

This clonotype has a count of ten or more. The chain combines TRBV28 with TRBJ2-3, with 8 bases that match TRBD2. The trim removed 6 bases at V and 4 bases at J, leaving 3 bases unmatched. Germline V gene sequence: CDR1 MDHEN, CDR2 SYDVKM. This CDR3 comprises 13 residues. CDR3 protein: CASRPGGADTQYF. The CDR3 DNA is TGTGCCAGCAGACCCGGGGGGGCAGATACGCAGTATTTT.

The chain recombines TRBV5-6 with TRBJ2-7, with TRBD1 matching 10 bases. Germline CDR1 reads SGHDT; CDR2 reads YYEEEE. V was pared by 4 bases and J by 3 bases, with 7 bases of the junction left unmatched. CDR3 length: 15 amino acids. CDR3 region: CASSPPGQGFYEQYF. CDR3 sequence (DNA): TGTGCCAGCAGCCCACCGGGACAGGGGTTCTACGAGCAGTACTTC.

This clonotype was observed at least ten times. The V call is TRBV15, the J call TRBJ1-1; the D gene is possibly TRBD1 (5 bases). The V end lost 3 bases, the J end lost 4 bases, and 9 bases lay between the germline ends. Germline values: CDR1 LNHNV, CDR2 YYDKDF (reference sequence). This CDR3 has 13 residues. DNA of the CDR3: TGTGCCACCAGCAGGGGGGGGGGCACTGAAGCTTTCTTT. Protein product: CATSRGGGTEAFF.

This chain connects TRBV20-1 to TRBJ2-2; 7 bases agree with TRBD2. CDR1 DFQATT and CDR2 SNEGSKA come from the germline V gene (reference sequence). The V segment lost 7 bases and the J segment 3 bases; nucleotides outside the gene matches: 11. The CDR3 is 15 amino acids. The CDR3 region is CSVSRAGVDTGELFF. The CDR3 coding sequence is TGCAGTGTCAGTCGGGCGGGAGTTGACACCGGGGAGCTGTTTTTT.

As regards this clonotype: At one end the junction does not follow the germline gene, possibly because of a read error. The V call is TRBV5-1, the J call TRBJ2-7; maybe TRBD2 (5 bases). Germline V lookup: CDR1 SGHRS, CDR2 YFSETQ. This CDR3 contains 11 residues. The CDR3 nucleotides are TGCACCAGCGAGAGGGCCGGGGAGCAGTACTTC. This gives the protein CTSERAGEQYF.

As concerns this clonotype: One end of the junction fails to match germline, which may point to a read error. Here the CDR3 reads CSARDWASGEHNEQFF. CDR3 sequence (DNA): TGCAGCGCTAGAGATTGGGCTAGCGGGGAACACAATGAGCAGTTCTTC. The chain uses TRBV20-1 and TRBJ2-1; TRBD2 matches at 9 bases. This CDR3 is 16 amino acids long. Looked up from germline, CDR1 is DFQATT and CDR2 is SNEGSKA (reference sequence).

V usage is TRBV20-1 and J usage is TRBJ2-3, with 7 bases matching TRBD2. Germline trimming cut 5 bases from V and 0 bases from J; bases unmatched to any gene: 2. Germline V gene sequence: CDR1 DFQATT, CDR2 SNEGSKA (reference sequence). This CDR3 region has 13 residues. This chain's CDR3 is CSALAASTDTQYF. CDR3 in DNA: TGCAGTGCTCTAGCGGCTAGCACAGATACGCAGTATTTT.

In its sample, this clonotype was seen many times. The gene calls are TRBV10-2 and TRBJ2-1; 10 nucleotides match TRBD1. The ends lost 6 bases at V and 4 bases at J; junction bases unmatched: 12. Germline CDR1 is WSHSY and CDR2 is SAAADI. The CDR3 is 17 amino acids. The CDR3, as DNA: TGCGCCAGCAGAGCGATTCCGGGACAGGGGTTATACAATGAGCAGTTCTTC. This encodes CASRAIPGQGLYNEQFF.

The gene calls are TRBV20-1 and TRBJ2-1, with 7 bases fitting TRBD1. The germline V gene has CDR1 DFQATT and CDR2 SNEGSKA (reference sequence). The CDR3 is 14 amino acids. Losses at the gene ends were 3 bases for V and 3 bases for J; bases not matched to a gene: 5. The CDR3 loop is CSASRDSFYNEQFF. The CDR3 DNA sequence: TGCAGTGCTAGCCGGGACAGCTTCTACAATGAGCAGTTCTTC.